This passage covers 16 T cell receptor beta chains from one sample sequenced in a study of molecular identifiers for immune sequencing clone quantification. In TCRdb, the PCR reads were re-called with MiXCR into one record per CDR3 protein. The table lists tens of thousands of distinct CDR3 sequences, roughly 25% of them singletons. The material sequenced was naive CD8+ T cells from blood, with Jurkat cell RNA spiked in. Described subset: FACS-sorted CD8+CD4-CCR7+CD45RA+ naive T cells. The receptors derive from a human donor in good health. Some libraries in this study had Jurkat cell RNA spiked in.

This clonotype was detected only a few times. This chain uses TRBV29-1 with TRBJ2-7, with 7 bases aligning to TRBD1. Germline V lookup: CDR1 SQVTM, CDR2 ANQGSEA. There are 11 residues in the CDR3. The V segment lost 6 bases and the J segment 4 bases; nucleotides outside the gene matches: 3. The CDR3 sequence is CSVGTDYEQYF. In DNA form, the CDR3 reads TGCAGCGTGGGGACAGATTACGAGCAGTACTTC.

This clonotype was observed a handful of times. The V call is TRBV15, the J call TRBJ2-3, with a tentative D call TRBD2 (7 bases). The germline V and J ends were trimmed by 0 bases and 1 base, with 14 bases remaining between them. The CDR3 runs to 17 residues. CDR1 is LNHNV, CDR2 YYDKDF, per germline (reference sequence). As DNA, the CDR3 is TGTGCCACCAGCAGAGAAAGCCGGGGGGCCGGCACAGATACGCAGTATTTT. Its protein is CATSRESRGAGTDTQYF.

This clonotype was recorded a few times. The chain is built from TRBV7-9 and TRBJ2-1; 8 nucleotides align to TRBD2. V dropped 5 bases and J dropped 6; count of bases not matched to a gene: 6. This CDR3 is 14 amino acids long. CDR1 SEHNR and CDR2 FQNEAQ come from the germline V gene (reference sequence). In nucleotides, the CDR3 is TGTGCCAGCAGCCCCGGGGGACTAGTCAATGAGCAGTTCTTC. Translation: CASSPGGLVNEQFF.

In its sample, this clonotype was seen a few times. The chain uses TRBV6-1 and TRBJ2-7; tentatively, D is TRBD1 or TRBD2 (6 bases each). V shed 8 bases and J shed 2 bases, with 22 bases lying between them. Germline CDR1 and CDR2: MNHNS and SASEGT. The CDR3 consists of 16 residues. In DNA form, the CDR3 reads TGTGCCAGCGGGGACTCACAGGGTCTCTATACCTACGAGCAGTACTTC. Translating gives CASGDSQGLYTYEQYF.

A few counts support this clonotype. The V gene is TRBV7-7, the J gene TRBJ2-5; 8 bases line up with TRBD1. Unmatched junction bases numbered 7, after V lost 3 bases and J lost 1 base. Looked up from germline, CDR1 is SSHAT and CDR2 is FNYEAQ (reference sequence). The CDR3 is 16 residues long. DNA for the CDR3: TGTGCCAGCAGCTTGAGCCCCGACAGGGGCCAAGAGACCCAGTACTTC. It is translated as CASSLSPDRGQETQYF.

This chain joins TRBV4-1 and TRBJ2-3; D is unclear. CDR3 length equals 17 residues. Germline CDR1 is MGHRA and CDR2 is YSYEKL. The V end lost 1 base, the J end lost 1 base, and 15 bases lay between the germline ends. This CDR3 is CASSQVERSRGTDTQYF. The CDR3 DNA is TGCGCCAGCAGCCAAGTGGAAAGATCTAGAGGCACAGATACGCAGTATTTT.

This sequence joins TRBV27 and TRBJ1-1; D unresolved. The CDR3 consists of 13 residues. Per the germline V gene, CDR1 is MNHEY and CDR2 is SMNVEV (reference sequence). V was pared by 5 bases and J by 1 base, with 8 bases between. CDR3 sequence (DNA): TGTGCCAGCAGTCACGGGCCGAACACTGAAGCTTTCTTT. It yields the protein CASSHGPNTEAFF.

Comments on this clonotype: This may stem from a read error, because a much larger clone lies one nucleotide away. This chain joins TRBV19 and TRBJ1-1; the D is unclear. The CDR3 is made up of 12 amino acids. The germline CDR1 and CDR2 sequences are LNHDA and SQIVND (reference sequence). The CDR3 DNA follows: TGTGCCAGTAGCAATGGGGTTACTGAAGCTCTCTTT. Translating gives CASSNGVTEALF.

The rearrangement uses TRBV20-1 and TRBJ2-7; TRBD2 aligns across 10 bases. The germline CDR1 and CDR2 sequences are DFQATT and SNEGSKA (reference sequence). J was trimmed by 3 bases and V by 6 bases; bases with no gene match: 11. This CDR3 is 15 amino acids long. CDR3: CSATNLAGADYEQYF. The CDR3 DNA reads as TGCAGTGCCACCAACCTAGCGGGGGCTGACTACGAGCAGTACTTC.

The chain is built from TRBV12-3 or TRBV12-4 and TRBJ1-2, with D hard to call. Trimming shortened V by 7 bases and J by 4 bases, and 19 bases separated the two germline ends. The CDR3 is 15 amino acids. DNA of the CDR3: TGTGCCAGCACCCGAGGGTTTTTTGGATTCTATGGCTACACCTTC. Its translation is CASTRGFFGFYGYTF.

This clonotype was seen only a few times. The chain employs TRBV10-3 and TRBJ2-7; 7 nucleotides align to TRBD1. V was clipped by 3 bases and J by 7 bases; unmatched bases: 12. Per the germline V gene, CDR1 is ENHRY and CDR2 is SYGVKD. This CDR3 contains 15 residues. This CDR3 is CAISEVDRVYGEQYF. The DNA for the CDR3 is TGTGCCATCAGTGAAGTCGACAGGGTCTACGGGGAGCAGTACTTC.

Regarding this clonotype: A read error may explain this, as a much larger clone is one base away. The rearrangement uses TRBV7-9 and TRBJ2-5, with D uncertain. Looked up from germline, CDR1 is SEHNR and CDR2 is FQNEAQ (reference sequence). The CDR3 runs to 13 residues. With 4 bases removed from V and 1 base from J, the gap between germline ends came to 7 bases. CDR3 nucleotides: TGTGCCAGCAGCTCAGGCCTCCAAGAGACCCAGTACTTC. Translation gives CASSSGLQETQYF.

This clonotype was picked up many times. The V and J genes are TRBV2 and TRBJ1-1; no definite D call. Germline CDR1 is SNHLY and CDR2 is FYNNEI. This CDR3 has 13 residues. V lost 4 bases, J lost 0 bases, and 6 bases lay in between. The CDR3 DNA follows: TGTGCCAGCAGTGGTATAATGAACACTGAAGCTTTCTTT. Residues: CASSGIMNTEAFF.

This chain links TRBV27 with TRBJ2-7; 7 nucleotides align to TRBD2. CDR3 length: 14 amino acids. Trimming at V came to 6 bases and at J to 3 bases, leaving 8 bases not matched to a gene. Germline-derived CDR1 and CDR2 are MNHEY and SMNVEV (reference sequence). DNA for the CDR3: TGTGCCAGCAGCCCGCGGGAGAAGGTCTACGAGCAGTACTTC. As protein: CASSPREKVYEQYF.

Comment on this clonotype: A clone one base away is much larger, so this may be a read error. The rearrangement uses TRBV29-1 and TRBJ2-6; tentatively, D is TRBD1 (6 bases). The CDR3 length is 14 residues. V lost 7 bases to trimming and J lost 11 bases, with 21 bases between them. Germline CDR1 reads SQVTM; CDR2 reads ANQGSEA. As DNA, the CDR3 is TGCAGCGCAATACCTGGACAGCCTTCCTACGTCCTGACTTTC. Protein sequence: CSAIPGQPSYVLTF.

The genes are TRBV12-3 or TRBV12-4 and TRBJ2-7; D uncertain. With 3 bases removed from V and 4 bases from J, the gap between germline ends came to 13 bases. The CDR3 is made up of 14 amino acids. The CDR3 sequence is CASSFSGQRYEQYF. The CDR3 DNA is TGTGCCAGCAGTTTCTCGGGCCAGAGATACGAGCAGTACTTC.